What follows are 18 T cell receptor beta chains derived from one specimen sequenced in a study of cytomegalovirus exposure and HLA in healthy donors listed by TCRdb under 2017. The protocol used for the library was the immunoSEQ multiplex PCR assay. A mixture of 60 forward primers for TCR Vbeta segments and 13 reverse primers for TCR Jbeta segments was used in the multiplex PCR. TCRdb holds this immuneACCESS table with in-frame rearrangements only. Some clones are missing; in checked studies, unresolved V genes explain under half, and the rest has no known cause. This sample lists about 110,000 clones; over 60% were detected once. The ten largest clones represent 2.5% to 3% of the sample. The specimen sequenced was PBMCs. These receptor sequences come from a woman in her fifties or sixties in good health and CMV-seropositive.

This clone was counted only a few times. The CDR3 DNA follows: TGTGCCAGCAGCCTATCCCACTTACCTCCAGGGGGTCCTAATGGCTACACCTTC. Amino acids: CASSLSHLPPGGPNGYTF. J is TRBJ1-2 and V is TRBV7-6; TRBD1 agrees at 7 bases. CDR3 length: 18 residues. Germline CDR1 is SGHVS and CDR2 is FNYEAQ. J was trimmed by 6 bases and V by 5 bases; bases with no gene match: 21.

The chain couples TRBV29-1 to TRBJ1-4, with D tentatively TRBD1 (5 bases). The CDR3 has 14 amino acids. V was shortened by 3 bases and J by 0 bases, with 8 bases between the two germline ends. CDR1 SQVTM and CDR2 ANQGSEA come from the germline V gene. CDR3 sequence: CSVESTATNEKLFF. The CDR3 DNA reads TGCAGCGTTGAGTCGACAGCAACTAATGAAAAACTGTTTTTT.

J is TRBJ2-1 and V is TRBV27; the D is unclear. The CDR3 extends over 18 amino acids. CDR1 is MNHEY, CDR2 SMNVEV, per germline (reference sequence). Trimming took off 1 base at V and 0 bases at J, with 16 bases between the two ends. The chain's CDR3 is CASSLLTPAVGSYNEQFF. The CDR3 DNA reads TGTGCCAGCAGTTTATTAACTCCCGCGGTTGGCTCCTACAATGAGCAGTTCTTC.

The chain couples TRBV7-2 to TRBJ2-2; 10 nucleotides align to TRBD2. In germline, CDR1 is SGHTA, CDR2 FQGNSA. J lost 6 bases, V lost 1 base, and 8 bases had no gene match. This CDR3 contains 17 residues. CDR3 in amino acids: CASSLVASGRYPGELFF. The CDR3 DNA reads as TGTGCCAGCAGCTTAGTGGCTAGCGGGAGATATCCCGGGGAGCTGTTTTTT.

The chain is built from TRBV5-5 and TRBJ2-7; 10 nucleotides line up with TRBD1. CDR1 SGHKS and CDR2 YYEKEE come from the germline V gene (reference sequence). The CDR3 loop spans 14 amino acids. J was trimmed by 3 bases and V by 5 bases; bases with no gene match: 5. The CDR3 sequence is CASRPGQGVYEQYF. In DNA form, the CDR3 reads TGTGCCAGCAGACCAGGACAGGGGGTCTACGAGCAGTACTTC.

The rearrangement uses TRBV18 and TRBJ1-2, with 8 nucleotides matching TRBD1. The V segment lost 4 bases and the J segment 3 bases; nucleotides outside the gene matches: 4. This CDR3 contains 14 residues. Germline CDR1 KGHSH, CDR2 LQKENI. The CDR3, as DNA: TGTGCCAGCTCACGGACAGGGATTGACTATGGCTACACCTTC. This translates into CASSRTGIDYGYTF.

The chain is built from TRBV29-1 and TRBJ2-7; 9 bases align to TRBD2. Germline trimming cut 5 bases from V and 6 bases from J; bases unmatched to any gene: 8. The germline CDR1 and CDR2 sequences are SQVTM and ANQGSEA. The CDR3 is 13 amino acids. The CDR3 DNA is TGCAGCGTTTATGGGCTAGCGGGATCCGAGCAGTACTTC. It translates to CSVYGLAGSEQYF.

This clone occurred a few times. The chain combines TRBV6-6 with TRBJ1-5, with no clear D. In germline, CDR1 is MNHNY, CDR2 SVGAGI (reference sequence). CDR3 length: 14 residues. V was shortened by 8 bases and J by 3 bases, with 14 bases between the two germline ends. The CDR3 DNA follows: TGTGCCAGCTTAGGAGCATTGCTCAATCAGCCCCAGCATTTT. Translated, it gives CASLGALLNQPQHF.

The chain carries TRBV19 and TRBJ1-2, with D maybe TRBD1 (6 bases). The CDR3 totals 13 residues. The germline gives CDR1 LNHDA, CDR2 SQIVND (reference sequence). Trimming took 6 bases from V and 6 from J, leaving 14 bases between them. The CDR3 loop reads CASSDTGSNGYTF. The CDR3 region has the DNA TGTGCCAGTAGCGATACAGGGAGTAATGGCTACACCTTC.

The genes are TRBV30 and TRBJ2-1; a possible D gene is TRBD2 (6 bases). Germline V CDR1 and CDR2: GTSNPN, SVGIG (reference sequence). This CDR3 has 12 amino acids. The V end lost 2 bases, the J end lost 11 bases, and 13 bases lay between the germline ends. Here the CDR3 reads CAWSLSGSKQFF. The CDR3 DNA follows: TGTGCCTGGAGTCTGAGCGGGTCCAAGCAGTTCTTC.

V gene TRBV18 combines with J gene TRBJ2-7, with D possibly TRBD2 on 5 matching bases. The CDR3 extends over 15 amino acids. Germline assignment: CDR1 KGHSH and CDR2 LQKENI. The V end was cut by 2 bases, the J end by 0 bases, with 11 bases between. Written as DNA, the CDR3 is TGTGCCAGCTCACCAAGCGGCACAGCCTCCTACGAGCAGTACTTC. Its translation is CASSPSGTASYEQYF.

The chain joins TRBV11-2 to TRBJ2-7; D perhaps matches TRBD2 (6 bases). Trimming took off 5 bases at V and 4 bases at J, with 24 bases between the two ends. The germline CDR1 and CDR2 sequences are SGHAT and FQNNGV. CDR3 size: 17 residues. The CDR3 nucleotides are TGTGCCAGCAGCCGCTTCCCCCGGGGGACGGAACCGTACGAGCAGTACTTC. It translates to CASSRFPRGTEPYEQYF. The full variable domain, rest sourced from reference TRBV11-2 and TRBJ2-7, is EAGVAQSPRYKIIEKRQSVAFWCNPISGHATLYWYQQILGQGPKLLIQFQNNGVVDDSQLPKDRFSAERLKGVDSTLKIQPAKLEDSAVYLCASSRFPRGTEPYEQYFGPGTRLTVT.

The CDR3 is CASSPRTVSYDYGYTF. The CDR3 bases are TGTGCCAGCTCACCCCGGACAGTAAGCTATGACTATGGCTACACCTTC. The J gene is TRBJ1-2, the V gene TRBV18; a weak D match, TRBD1 (6 bases). The CDR3 spans 16 residues. Per the germline V gene, CDR1 is KGHSH and CDR2 is LQKENI. Trimming pared 3 bases from V and 3 bases from J, leaving 17 bases between. Together with reference TRBV18 and TRBJ1-2, the CDR3 gives the full variable domain: NAGVMQNPRHLVRRRGQEARLRCSPMKGHSHVYWYRQLPEEGLKFMVYLQKENIIDESGMPKERFSAEFPKEGPSILRIQQVVRGDSAAYFCASSPRTVSYDYGYTFGSGTRLTVV.

This rearrangement joins TRBV15 to TRBJ2-3; 12 nucleotides align to TRBD1. Unmatched junction bases numbered 9, after V lost 1 base and J lost 7 bases. Germline V lookup: CDR1 LNHNV, CDR2 YYDKDF (reference sequence). CDR3 length: 17 residues. The CDR3 DNA follows: TGTGCCACCAGCAGAGGAGACGCGGGACAGGGGGCTTATACGCAGTATTTT. Amino acid sequence: CATSRGDAGQGAYTQYF.

The V gene is TRBV2, the J gene TRBJ2-1, with D possibly matching TRBD2 (6 bases). This CDR3 comprises 15 residues. Trimming pared 8 bases from V and 3 bases from J, leaving 17 bases between. Germline V gene data show CDR1 as SNHLY and CDR2 as FYNNEI. CDR3 coding DNA: TGTGCCAGCGGGGAGGTCCGGGACTTCTACAATGAGCAGTTCTTC. It codes for CASGEVRDFYNEQFF.

V is TRBV18 and J is TRBJ2-3; 9 nucleotides match TRBD1. The CDR3 has 15 residues. Trimming cost V 6 bases and J 6 bases; bases outside gene matches: 10. Germline assignment: CDR1 KGHSH and CDR2 LQKENI. The CDR3 DNA is TGTGCCAGCTCTAGGGACAGGGACTTGAGGGATACGCAGTATTTT. Protein: CASSRDRDLRDTQYF.

The V and J genes are TRBV4-2 and TRBJ2-2; D remains unclear. The germline V and J ends were trimmed by 1 base and 1 base, with 10 bases remaining between them. Germline V gene sequence: CDR1 LGHNA, CDR2 YNFKEQ. CDR3 length equals 16 residues. The CDR3 sequence: CASSQALRMNTGELFF. The CDR3 DNA sequence: TGTGCCAGCAGCCAAGCACTGCGGATGAACACCGGGGAGCTGTTTTTT.

The chain couples TRBV10-1 to TRBJ2-4; D is perhaps TRBD1 (6 bases). This CDR3 is 14 amino acids long. From germline, CDR1 is WNHNN and CDR2 SYGVQD (reference sequence). With 8 bases removed from V and 1 base from J, the gap between germline ends came to 12 bases. The CDR3 region has the DNA TGCGCCAGCCGTAACAGGGAGGCCAAAAACATTCAGTACTTC. Protein sequence: CASRNREAKNIQYF.